These 20 T cell receptor beta chains share one sample of origin, sequenced in a study of blood T cell repertoires in COVID-19. Profiled with immunoSEQ multiplex PCR; TCRdb holds only in-frame clones, not every one. The table lists 88,000 or so clones, around 89% of them singletons. The sample was PBMCs or T cells enriched from blood (not recorded which). Receptors were obtained from a woman in her forties or fifties with acute COVID-19.

This chain's CDR3 is CSASPVGGNTEAFF. The CDR3 coding sequence is TGCAGCGCCTCCCCGGTAGGAGGAAACACTGAAGCTTTCTTT. V and J are TRBV29-1 and TRBJ1-1; D is ambiguous. CDR1 SQVTM and CDR2 ANQGSEA come from the germline V gene. This CDR3 is built from 14 residues. V was clipped by 7 bases and J by 2 bases, with 17 bases between them. The variable domain in full, with the rest retrieved from reference TRBV29-1 and TRBJ1-1, is SAVISQKPSRDICQRGTSLTIQCQVDSQVTMMFWYRQQPGQSLTLIATANQGSEATYESGFVIDKFPISRPNLTFSTLTVSNMSPEDSSIYLCSASPVGGNTEAFFGQGTRLTVV.

The chain has TRBV6-5 and TRBJ2-3; 7 nucleotides align to TRBD1. Germline CDR1 is MNHEY and CDR2 is SVGAGI. This CDR3 comprises 15 residues. With V trimmed by 5 bases and J by 6 bases, 11 bases remained unmatched. DNA for the CDR3: TGTGCCAGCAGTCCACGACAGGGTGGAAAGGATACGCAGTATTTT. Protein sequence: CASSPRQGGKDTQYF.

The chain uses TRBV7-9 and TRBJ1-3; 9 nucleotides agree with TRBD1. The J segment lost 4 bases and the V segment lost 3 bases, leaving 13 bases of the junction unmatched. The CDR3 consists of 18 residues. Germline CDR1 is SEHNR and CDR2 is FQNEAQ (reference sequence). The chain's CDR3 is CASSFSRRTGARGNTIYF. The CDR3, as DNA: TGTGCCAGCAGCTTTTCGAGGCGGACAGGGGCGCGAGGAAACACCATATATTTT. Combining the CDR3 with reference TRBV7-9 and TRBJ1-3 gives the whole variable domain DTGVSQNPRHKITKRGQNVTFRCDPISEHNRLYWYRQTLGQGPEFLTYFQNEAQLEKSRLLSDRFSAERPKGSFSTLEIQRTEQGDSAMYLCASSFSRRTGARGNTIYFGEGSWLTVV.

The chain links TRBV12-3 or TRBV12-4 to TRBJ2-7; no reliable D call. V was cut by 3 bases and J by 0 bases, with 6 bases left in between. The CDR3 runs 13 residues. The CDR3 DNA follows: TGTGCCAGCAGTTTGAGGAGCTCCTACGAGCAGTACTTC. Translation: CASSLRSSYEQYF.

This chain joins TRBV11-2 and TRBJ1-2, with TRBD1 matching over 9 bases. Trimming removed 6 bases from V and 4 bases from J; junction bases left unmatched: 3. This CDR3 spans 13 amino acids. The V gene's germline CDR1 is SGHAT and CDR2 FQNNGV. CDR3 nucleotide sequence: TGTGCCAGCAGGGGACAGGGCGCCTATGGCTACACCTTC. Amino acid sequence: CASRGQGAYGYTF.

The chain joins TRBV5-4 to TRBJ1-3; D ambiguous. Germline CDR1 is SGHNT and CDR2 is YYREEE (reference sequence). The CDR3 sequence is 15 residues long. V dropped 4 bases and J dropped 4 bases, with 15 bases sitting between them. In DNA, the CDR3 is TGTGCCAGCAGCCCGGGGTTAGGAGCCGGAAACACCATATATTTT. Amino acid sequence: CASSPGLGAGNTIYF.

The chain uses TRBV3-1 (or the pseudogene TRBV3-2) and TRBJ2-3; 9 bases match TRBD1. The trim removed 0 bases at V and 3 bases at J, leaving 7 bases unmatched. Germline V gene sequence: CDR1 LGHDT, CDR2 YNNKEL (reference sequence). This CDR3 is built from 17 residues. The CDR3 bases are TGTGCCAGCAGCCAAGACACAGGGGGCGATCATACAGATACGCAGTATTTT. Translated, it gives CASSQDTGGDHTDTQYF.

This clone was picked up one time. The rearrangement uses TRBV6-5 and TRBJ1-2; D is uncertain. V was pared by 7 bases and J by 4 bases, with 13 bases between. The germline gives CDR1 MNHEY, CDR2 SVGAGI. This CDR3 has 13 residues. The CDR3 region is CASKFADTYGYTF. CDR3 DNA sequence: TGTGCCAGCAAGTTTGCAGACACCTATGGCTACACCTTC.

This sequence joins TRBV24-1 and TRBJ2-7; perhaps TRBD1 as D (5 bases). CDR1 and CDR2 (germline): KGHDR, SFDVKD. This CDR3 contains 14 residues. Trimming took off 5 bases at V and 2 bases at J, with 12 bases between the two ends. CDR3 nucleotide sequence: TGTGCCACCAGTGCGGCAGGGTCAGCCTACGAGCAGTACTTC. It specifies CATSAAGSAYEQYF.

The gene calls are TRBV28 and TRBJ2-1; 9 positions agree with TRBD2. J lost 12 bases, V lost 2 bases, and 8 bases had no gene match. The germline gives CDR1 MDHEN, CDR2 SYDVKM. This CDR3 has 14 amino acids. This chain's CDR3 is CASSLEVAGGMQFF. The CDR3 DNA reads TGTGCCAGCAGTTTAGAGGTTGCGGGAGGGATGCAGTTCTTC.

The table lists this clone with a count of one. The CDR3 is CASSLIYRTDQETQYF. DNA of the CDR3: TGTGCCAGCTCACTCATCTACCGGACAGACCAAGAGACCCAGTACTTC. This chain joins TRBV18 and TRBJ2-5; a possible D gene is TRBD1 (6 bases). CDR1 is KGHSH and CDR2 is LQKENI in the germline V gene. Deletions cut 4 bases from V and 0 bases from J, with 15 bases between. The CDR3 extends over 16 amino acids.

This chain uses TRBV4-2 with TRBJ2-2; 11 bases agree with TRBD1. V was pared by 4 bases and J by 1 base, with 8 bases of the junction left unmatched. The germline V gene encodes CDR1 LGHNA and CDR2 YNFKEQ. This CDR3 is 18 amino acids long. CDR3 amino acids: CASSPLWGTGGNTGELFF. CDR3 sequence (DNA): TGTGCCAGCAGCCCGTTATGGGGGACAGGGGGGAACACCGGGGAGCTGTTTTTT.

The J gene is TRBJ2-2, the V gene TRBV5-4; TRBD2 agrees at 13 bases. The trim removed 3 bases at V and 7 bases at J, leaving 3 bases unmatched. CDR1 is SGHNT, CDR2 YYREEE, per germline (reference sequence). The CDR3 sequence is 15 residues long. This CDR3 is CASSSGLAGIGELFF. For the CDR3, the DNA is TGTGCCAGCAGCTCGGGACTAGCGGGAATCGGGGAGCTGTTTTTT.

The chain joins TRBV29-1 to TRBJ2-1; possible D gene TRBD2, 5 bases. The CDR3 has 13 residues. Germline CDR1 reads SQVTM; CDR2 reads ANQGSEA. Trimming cost V 4 bases and J 5 bases, with 12 bases left between them. DNA of the CDR3: TGCAGCGTTGTAGTAGCGTTCGACAATGAGCAGTTCTTC. It codes for CSVVVAFDNEQFF.

The V gene is TRBV5-5, the J gene TRBJ2-2; D call uncertain. Trimming removed 4 bases from V and 1 base from J, with 8 bases in between. This CDR3 has 14 residues. Germline CDR1 reads SGHKS; CDR2 reads YYEKEE (reference sequence). This chain's CDR3 is CASSLLQNTGELFF. DNA of the CDR3: TGTGCCAGCAGCCTCTTACAGAACACCGGGGAGCTGTTTTTT.

The V call is TRBV3-1 (or the pseudogene TRBV3-2), the J call TRBJ2-5; 8 bases map to TRBD1. CDR1 and CDR2 from the germline V gene are LGHDT and YNNKEL (reference sequence). Germline trimming cut 4 bases from V and 5 bases from J; bases unmatched to any gene: 12. The CDR3 loop spans 16 amino acids. CDR3 sequence: CASSPFSTGARETQYF. The CDR3 region has the DNA TGTGCCAGCAGCCCCTTTTCGACAGGGGCGAGGGAGACCCAGTACTTC.

The J gene is TRBJ2-5, the V gene TRBV3-1 (or the pseudogene TRBV3-2); 11 bases are shared with TRBD1. V shed 3 bases, J shed 5 bases, and the junction held 5 bases outside the gene matches. CDR3 size: 15 residues. CDR1 is LGHDT and CDR2 is YNNKEL in the germline V gene (reference sequence). CDR3 bases: TGTGCCAGCAGCCAGGGGGACAGGGGGATTGAGACCCAGTACTTC. Residues: CASSQGDRGIETQYF.

The chain uses TRBV25-1 and TRBJ1-3; unclear D gene. Germline CDR1 MGHDK, CDR2 SYGVNS. The CDR3 runs to 16 residues. V lost 4 bases and J 0 bases, leaving 13 bases between the germline ends. The CDR3 is CASSASRYSSGNTIYF. CDR3 sequence (DNA): TGTGCCAGCAGTGCCTCCCGATACAGCTCTGGAAACACCATATATTTT.

V and J are TRBV6-5 and TRBJ1-1; D gene uncertain. Germline V CDR1 and CDR2: MNHEY, SVGAGI. CDR3 size: 14 residues. V was trimmed by 4 bases and J by 2 bases, leaving 11 bases between them. In nucleotides, the CDR3 is TGTGCCAGCAGTTGGACCGGGAAAAACACTGAAGCTTTCTTT. As protein: CASSWTGKNTEAFF.

The chain is built from TRBV11-2 and TRBJ2-1; 12 positions match TRBD2. V lost 4 bases, J lost 7 bases, and 5 bases stayed unmatched. Germline V CDR1 and CDR2: SGHAT, FQNNGV. The CDR3 runs to 15 residues. CDR3 DNA sequence: TGTGCCAGCAGCTCTAGCGGGAGGGCAGGGAATGAGCAGTTCTTC. This gives the protein CASSSSGRAGNEQFF.